A single sample gave rise to the 9 T cell receptor beta chains below, sequenced in a study of cytomegalovirus exposure and HLA in healthy donors. The PCR used 60 Vbeta and 13 Jbeta primers. Method: immunoSEQ multiplex PCR; TCRdb's copy keeps in-frame clones and lacks some. The data show under 150,000 clones, with about four fifths seen just once and approximately 2.3% held by the top ten. The specimen was PBMCs. The receptors come from a man aged 30 to 45 in good health and CMV-seronegative.

This clone was seen only once. The chain couples TRBV28 to TRBJ2-7; 13 bases map to TRBD2. CDR1 is MDHEN, CDR2 SYDVKM, per germline. The CDR3 extends over 16 amino acids. Losses at the gene ends were 3 bases for V and 2 bases for J; bases not matched to a gene: 4. CDR3 region: CASSLGLAGSPYEQYF. CDR3 in DNA: TGTGCCAGCAGTTTGGGACTAGCGGGGTCCCCCTACGAGCAGTACTTC.

This clone was seen only once. The chain employs TRBV7-2 and TRBJ1-6, with D hard to call. V was pared by 4 bases and J by 7 bases, with 11 bases between. The CDR3 length is 14 residues. CDR1 SGHTA and CDR2 FQGNSA come from the germline V gene. CDR3 coding DNA: TGTGCCAGCAGCTCCTCCGTAGCCAATTCACCCCTCCACTTT. Amino acids: CASSSSVANSPLHF.

CDR3 sequence reads: CASSQEEYDGGEQFF. CDR3 nucleotide sequence: TGCGCCAGCAGCCAAGAAGAGTACGACGGCGGTGAGCAGTTCTTC. The V call is TRBV4-1, the J call TRBJ2-1; D gene ambiguous. This CDR3 contains 15 residues. Trimming took off 0 bases at V and 9 bases at J, with 15 bases between the two ends. Germline V gene lookup returns CDR1 MGHRA and CDR2 YSYEKL.

The sample holds a few counts of this clone. This chain links TRBV29-1 with TRBJ1-1; D remains unclear. V lost 6 bases to trimming and J lost 1 base, with 3 bases between them. Germline V gene lookup returns CDR1 SQVTM and CDR2 ANQGSEA. This CDR3 contains 10 residues. This CDR3 reads CSVGNTEAFF. DNA for the CDR3: TGCAGCGTCGGGAACACTGAAGCTTTCTTT.

This clone was picked up one time. This CDR3 is also generated by other DNA sequences in the sample. The chain employs TRBV5-1 and TRBJ2-7, with D uncertain. V was shortened by 0 bases and J by 4 bases, with 11 bases between the two germline ends. CDR3 length equals 14 residues. Germline values: CDR1 SGHRS, CDR2 YFSETQ. The chain's CDR3 is CASSLAGSGYEQYF. CDR3 nucleotide sequence: TGCGCCAGCAGCTTGGCCGGATCCGGGTACGAGCAGTACTTC.

This clone was found a few times. The V call is TRBV6-5, the J call TRBJ1-1; TRBD1 aligns across 8 bases. The CDR3 covers 14 residues. Losses at the gene ends were 7 bases for V and 4 bases for J; bases not matched to a gene: 8. The V gene's germline CDR1 is MNHEY and CDR2 SVGAGI. The DNA for the CDR3 is TGTGCCAGCATCCCCTTCAGGGGGCGCACTGAAGCTTTCTTT. The encoded protein is CASIPFRGRTEAFF.

The rearrangement uses TRBV15 and TRBJ2-7; D perhaps matches TRBD2 (5 bases). Trimming pared 3 bases from V and 10 bases from J, leaving 16 bases between. This CDR3 contains 13 residues. The germline gives CDR1 LNHNV, CDR2 YYDKDF (reference sequence). CDR3 in DNA: TGTGCCACCAGCAGCGACCGGGTTCGGGAACAGTACTTC. Translating gives CATSSDRVREQYF.

This clone was seen at least ten times. V usage is TRBV2 and J usage is TRBJ1-1, with TRBD1 matching 8 bases. After removal of 6 bases from V and 2 bases from J, the junction contained 8 bases not matched to a gene. CDR3 length: 15 amino acids. Per germline, CDR1 SNHLY and CDR2 FYNNEI. Here the CDR3 reads CASSRPQGANTEAFF. Here the CDR3 DNA reads TGTGCCAGCAGCCGCCCTCAGGGGGCTAACACTGAAGCTTTCTTT.

This clone was seen a few times. CDR3 in amino acids: CAWSEGQLYEQYF. The CDR3 DNA reads as TGTGCCTGGAGCGAAGGACAGCTATACGAGCAGTACTTC. The chain carries TRBV30 and TRBJ2-7; TRBD1 is a possible D gene (6 bases). The CDR3 runs 13 residues. The V end was cut by 3 bases, the J end by 4 bases, with 13 bases between. In germline, CDR1 is GTSNPN, CDR2 SVGIG (reference sequence).